Below, 16 T cell receptor beta chains from the same sample are listed, as sequenced in a study of T cells in Graves' hyperthyroidism and ophthalmopathy (dated by TCRdb to about 2019). The library was generated by multiplex PCR. The reads were generated on an Illumina HiSeq 2000. TCR beta CDR3 regions were amplified from RNA transcripts. For the first round of RT-PCR on the TCR CDR3, the HTBI primer set was used together with the Qiagen OneStep RT-PCR kit. TCRdb itself trimmed the public reads at Q25 with fastp, ran MiXCR and retained productive beta chains. Identical CDR3 proteins give one entry, which carries the most common genes and DNA. Across this sample there are a few hundred thousand distinct CDR3 sequences, with 15% to 20% seen only once. The ten largest clones take up under 45% of the sample. The sample comprised blood. The receptor source for this set is a man aged 45-65 years with Graves' ophthalmopathy.

The chain links TRBV2 to TRBJ2-1; D perhaps matches TRBD1 (6 bases). The length of the CDR3 is 15 residues. Trimming took off 6 bases at V and 0 bases at J, with 12 bases between the two ends. Germline lookup yields CDR1 SNHLY and CDR2 FYNNEI. CDR3 DNA sequence: TGTGCCAGCAGCCACAGGGTTGACTCCTACAATGAGCAGTTCTTC. Translated, it gives CASSHRVDSYNEQFF.

The V call is TRBV29-1, the J call TRBJ2-5; 10 bases line up with TRBD2. The CDR3 covers 15 residues. The J segment lost 1 base and the V segment lost 5 bases, leaving 7 bases of the junction unmatched. Per the germline V gene, CDR1 is SQVTM and CDR2 is ANQGSEA. The CDR3, as DNA: TGCAGCGTTAAGCAGAGCGGGAGGGCCCAAGAGACCCAGTACTTC. This sequence encodes CSVKQSGRAQETQYF.

This clonotype turned up a few times. V gene TRBV5-4 combines with J gene TRBJ1-1; 8 bases line up with TRBD1. From germline, CDR1 is SGHNT and CDR2 YYREEE (reference sequence). This CDR3 spans 15 amino acids. V shed 4 bases and J 1 base; nucleotides not matched to a gene: 6. The CDR3 here is CASSGDRSRNTEAFF. The CDR3 DNA sequence: TGTGCCAGCAGCGGGGACAGGTCCAGGAACACTGAAGCTTTCTTT.

This clonotype was observed a few times. V and J are TRBV6-1 and TRBJ1-5; unclear D gene. From germline, CDR1 is MNHNS and CDR2 SASEGT. V lost 2 bases to trimming and J lost 2 bases, with 4 bases between them. The CDR3 sequence is 13 residues long. CDR3 bases: TGTGCCAGCAGTGAACTGGGCAATCAGCCCCAGCATTTT. Protein: CASSELGNQPQHF.

This clonotype was recorded a few times. The V gene is TRBV20-1, the J gene TRBJ2-7; D possibly corresponds to TRBD2 (5 bases). The V end was cut by 7 bases, the J end by 0 bases, with 16 bases between. Germline loops: CDR1 DFQATT, CDR2 SNEGSKA (reference sequence). The CDR3 runs 14 residues. CDR3 protein: CSVRSSEGSYEQYF. CDR3 bases: TGCAGTGTACGAAGTAGCGAAGGCTCCTACGAGCAGTACTTC.

This clonotype was picked up many times. The gene calls are TRBV3-1 and TRBJ2-7; D perhaps matches TRBD2 (5 bases). Looked up from germline, CDR1 is LGHDT and CDR2 is YNNKEL (reference sequence). The CDR3 has 12 residues. V lost 2 bases, J lost 7 bases, and 9 bases lay in between. In nucleotides, the CDR3 is TGTGCCAGCAGCCAACTGAGGAGGGAGCAGTACTTC. Protein product: CASSQLRREQYF.

V gene TRBV20-1 combines with J gene TRBJ2-3; the match to TRBD2 covers 8 bases. Unmatched junction bases numbered 9, after V lost 6 bases and J lost 1 base. There are 15 residues in the CDR3. CDR1 and CDR2 (germline): DFQATT, SNEGSKA (reference sequence). DNA for the CDR3: TGCAGTGCGGTGCCGGGAGGGCCTGGCACAGATACGCAGTATTTT. As protein: CSAVPGGPGTDTQYF.

This rearrangement joins TRBV20-1 to TRBJ2-7; the match to TRBD1 covers 9 bases. V was clipped by 6 bases and J by 3 bases; unmatched bases: 9. This CDR3 is 14 amino acids long. Germline loops: CDR1 DFQATT, CDR2 SNEGSKA (reference sequence). For the CDR3, the DNA is TGCAGTGCCCCTCCGGGACAGGGTTTCTACGAGCAGTACTTC. Its protein is CSAPPGQGFYEQYF.

This clonotype was picked up many times. CDR3 DNA: TGCGCCAGCAGCCCCCGACTAGCGGGAGGTTCCTACAATGAGCAGTTCTTC. Translated: CASSPRLAGGSYNEQFF. The rearrangement joins TRBV5-1 to TRBJ2-1; 13 bases agree with TRBD2. J lost 1 base, V lost 4 bases, and 5 bases had no gene match. CDR1 and CDR2 from the germline V gene are SGHRS and YFSETQ. The CDR3 consists of 17 residues.

This sequence joins TRBV7-2 and TRBJ2-7, with D unclear. This CDR3 has 13 residues. With 1 base removed from V and 3 bases from J, the gap between germline ends came to 7 bases. CDR1 is SGHTA, CDR2 FQGNSA, per germline. CDR3 amino acids: CASSLVQNYEQYF. CDR3 DNA sequence: TGTGCCAGCAGCTTAGTCCAAAACTACGAGCAGTACTTC.

At least ten counts were recorded for this clonotype. The rearrangement uses TRBV20-1 and TRBJ2-7, with D perhaps TRBD1 (6 bases). The V gene lost 6 bases and the J gene lost 3 bases, with 18 bases spanning the gap. Germline lookup yields CDR1 DFQATT and CDR2 SNEGSKA (reference sequence). This CDR3 has 14 residues. The CDR3 reads CSAQYRDKLYEQYF. The CDR3 coding sequence is TGCAGTGCCCAATACCGGGACAAACTCTACGAGCAGTACTTC.

This chain's CDR3 is CSARRTGYEQYF. The CDR3 DNA sequence: TGCAGTGCTAGGAGGACAGGATACGAGCAGTACTTC. The rearrangement links TRBV20-1 to TRBJ2-7; TRBD1 matches at 7 bases. The CDR3 consists of 12 residues. The trim removed 3 bases at V and 4 bases at J, leaving 3 bases unmatched. CDR1 and CDR2 (germline): DFQATT, SNEGSKA (reference sequence).

This rearrangement joins TRBV20-1 to TRBJ1-1, with a weak D call TRBD1 (5 bases). Looked up from germline, CDR1 is DFQATT and CDR2 is SNEGSKA (reference sequence). This CDR3 has 12 residues. Trimming left V 0 bases short and J 6 bases short, with 8 bases between. The CDR3 nucleotides read TGCAGTGCTAGAGAGGGGGACGCTGAAGCTTTCTTT. Translated, it gives CSAREGDAEAFF.

The chain uses TRBV11-3 and TRBJ2-5; 7 bases fit TRBD1. CDR1 is SGHNT, CDR2 YENEEA, per germline. The CDR3 is 15 amino acids. The V and J ends lost 0 bases and 4 bases, in that order; junction bases with no gene match: 5. This CDR3 is CASSLDLNRGETQYF. The CDR3 DNA follows: TGTGCCAGCAGCTTAGATTTAAACAGGGGAGAGACCCAGTACTTC.

This clonotype has at least ten counts. V gene TRBV5-1 combines with J gene TRBJ2-7, with D perhaps matching TRBD2 (6 bases). Germline V gene lookup returns CDR1 SGHRS and CDR2 YFSETQ. Deletions cut 4 bases from V and 6 bases from J, with 8 bases between. The CDR3 extends over 11 amino acids. The chain's CDR3 is CASSGGPEQYF. In DNA form, the CDR3 reads TGCGCCAGCAGCGGAGGGCCCGAGCAGTACTTC. Based on the CDR3 plus reference TRBV5-1 and TRBJ2-7, the full variable domain is KAGVTQTPRYLIKTRGQQVTLSCSPISGHRSVSWYQQTPGQGLQFLFEYFSETQRNKGNFPGRFSGRQFSNSRSEMNVSTLELGDSALYLCASSGGPEQYFGPGTRLTVT.

This clonotype was seen many times. The chain combines TRBV30 with TRBJ1-2, with D possibly TRBD1 on 5 matching bases. V lost 4 bases and J lost 6, with 12 bases in between. CDR1 and CDR2 (germline): GTSNPN, SVGIG (reference sequence). This CDR3 contains 12 residues. The CDR3 DNA is TGTGCCTGGACCCTGGGGGGGGATGGCTACACCTTC. This sequence encodes CAWTLGGDGYTF.